Listed below are T cell receptor beta chains from one sample, sequenced in a study of blood T cell repertoires in COVID-19. Here immunoSEQ multiplex PCR was the method, and the copy in TCRdb shows in-frame clones only, minus some. The data contain about 180,000 clones, about 80% of them singletons. Sequencing was done on a sample of peripheral blood. These receptors came from a woman between 65 and 79 years old with acute or convalescent COVID-19. The CDR3 runs from the conserved cysteine through the conserved F or W. A D gene is named only where the DNA matches it firmly. The size of a clone is reported for some rows only, either as once, few or many, or as a class for expanded clones.

few TRBJ2-3 TRBV7-3 NA CASSLRVPPDTQYF TGTGCCAGCAGCTTACGGGTCCCGCCAGATACGCAGTATTTT
NA TRBJ1-1 TRBV5-1 NA CASSLDRVSWNTEAFF TGCGCCAGCAGCTTGGACAGGGTAAGTTGGAACACTGAAGCTTTCTTT
NA TRBJ2-1 TRBV11-2 TRBD2 CASSLSFGLATEQFF TGTGCCAGCAGCTTATCATTCGGACTAGCTACTGAGCAGTTCTTC
NA TRBJ2-2 TRBV10-1 NA CASSESHQGTGELFF TGCGCCAGCAGCGAAAGTCACCAGGGCACCGGGGAGCTGTTTTTT
NA TRBJ2-7 TRBV29-1 NA CSVASGLGLYEQYF TGCAGCGTTGCTTCGGGACTCGGCCTTTACGAGCAGTACTTC
NA TRBJ2-2 TRBV6-5 NA CASSSDMTGELFF TGTGCCAGCAGTTCCGACATGACCGGGGAGCTGTTTTTT
NA TRBJ1-4 TRBV5-1 NA CASSLKQATNEKLFF TGCGCCAGCAGCCTGAAGCAAGCAACTAATGAAAAACTGTTTTTT
NA TRBJ1-2 TRBV5-1 TRBD1 CASSSGQADYGYTF TGCGCCAGCAGCTCGGGACAGGCAGACTATGGCTACACCTTC
few TRBJ2-1 TRBV5-1 NA CASSLVAGSYNEQFF TGCGCCAGCAGCTTGGTCGCAGGCTCCTACAATGAGCAGTTCTTC
NA TRBJ1-5 TRBV3-1/TRBV3-2 TRBD1 CASSPQRPGTGPGSNQPQHF TGTGCCAGCAGCCCTCAACGTCCCGGGACAGGGCCCGGAAGCAATCAGCCCCAGCATTTT
NA TRBJ2-7 TRBV4-2 TRBD2 CASSQASGRYEQYF TGTGCCAGCAGCCAAGCTAGCGGGAGGTACGAGCAGTACTTC
NA TRBJ2-5 TRBV15 NA CATSSRVLRVQETQYF TGTGCCACCAGCTCCCGGGTCTTGAGGGTCCAAGAGACCCAGTACTTC
NA TRBJ1-1 TRBV6-5 TRBD1 CASSPSGGGTEAFF TGTGCCAGCAGTCCGTCAGGGGGCGGTACTGAAGCTTTCTTT
once TRBJ2-7 TRBV6-5 TRBD1 CASRTTGGTYEQYF TGTGCCAGCAGGACAACAGGGGGAACATACGAGCAGTACTTC
once TRBJ2-7 TRBV19 NA CASSFDRNSYEQYF TGTGCCAGTAGTTTTGACAGAAACTCCTACGAGCAGTACTTC
few TRBJ1-1 TRBV4-1 NA CASGITGNTEAFF TGCGCCAGCGGTATAACAGGGAACACTGAAGCTTTCTTT
NA TRBJ1-4 TRBV24-1 NA CATSDRTDFNEKLFF TGTGCCACCAGTGACCGGACAGACTTTAATGAAAAACTGTTTTTT
NA TRBJ2-1 TRBV5-1 NA CASSLALEDRHEQFF TGCGCCAGCAGCTTGGCCTTGGAGGATAGACATGAGCAGTTCTTC
NA TRBJ2-3 TRBV24-1 TRBD2 CATSDFVSGILNF TGTGCCACCAGTGATTTCGTTAGCGGGATCTTGAATTTT
NA TRBJ2-7 TRBV15 TRBD2 CATSLIAGGDYEQYF TGTGCCACCAGCCTTATAGCGGGAGGTGACTACGAGCAGTACTTC
NA TRBJ1-3 TRBV12-5 TRBD1 CASGLVRGLSGNTIYF TGTGCTAGTGGTTTGGTAAGGGGGCTCTCTGGAAACACCATATATTTT
NA TRBJ2-3 TRBV20-1 TRBD2 CSASLAGGPTDTQYF TGCAGTGCTAGTCTGGCGGGAGGACCCACAGATACGCAGTATTTT
NA TRBJ2-4 TRBV5-4 NA CASSLRDRRLAKNIQYF TGTGCCAGCAGCCTCCGAGACAGGAGACTAGCCAAAAACATTCAGTACTTC
NA TRBJ2-1 TRBV19 TRBD1 CASSRYGTGTGEFYNEQFF TGTGCCAGTAGTAGATACGGAACCGGGACAGGGGAATTCTACAATGAGCAGTTCTTC
few TRBJ2-7 TRBV27 TRBD1 CASSLSATGIYEQYF TGTGCCAGCAGTTTGAGCGCGACAGGGATTTACGAGCAGTACTTC
NA TRBJ2-2 TRBV24-1 NA CATSDLAGSTGSLFF TGTGCCACCAGTGATTTGGCAGGGTCCACCGGGTCGCTGTTTTTT
few TRBJ2-4 TRBV7-5 NA CARSEGLAETKNIQYF TGTGCCAGAAGCGAAGGACTAGCTGAAACAAAAAACATTCAGTACTTC
NA TRBJ2-1 TRBV5-1 TRBD2 CASSGRTGTSGRRVYNEQFF TGCGCCAGCAGCGGGAGGACCGGGACTAGCGGGAGAAGGGTCTACAATGAGCAGTTCTTC
NA TRBJ2-1 TRBV6-5 TRBD1 CASRHRDREFNEQFF TGTGCCAGCAGGCACCGGGACAGGGAGTTCAATGAGCAGTTCTTC
NA TRBJ1-1 TRBV19 NA CASSITDKSNGEAFF TGTGCCAGTAGTATAACAGACAAGTCGAATGGTGAAGCTTTCTTT
NA TRBJ2-3 TRBV13 NA CASRAPWLDTQYF TGTGCCAGCAGGGCCCCTTGGTTGGATACGCAGTATTTT